The 12 T cell receptor beta chains given below trace back to one sample, sequenced in a study of memory CD4+ T cells and cytomegalovirus serostatus. The sort gate was single viable CD3+CD4+CD8-CD45RO+ cells for memory CD4+ T cells. Repertoires were generated with immunoSEQ multiplex PCR, while TCRdb's copy carries only in-frame clones and drops some. The profile shows more than 45,000 clones, 80% to 85% of them singletons. The sample comprised memory CD4+ T cells from blood. Receptor source: an adult in good health and CMV-seronegative.

The V gene is TRBV7-2, the J gene TRBJ1-1; 9 positions agree with TRBD1. Looked up from germline, CDR1 is SGHTA and CDR2 is FQGNSA. The CDR3 runs to 17 residues. With 5 bases clipped from V and 5 bases from J, the junction kept 15 bases outside the gene matches. The CDR3 bases are TGTGCCAGCAGCCCATCTCGTAGGACAGGGGTGTGGACTGAAGCTTTCTTT. Residues: CASSPSRRTGVWTEAFF. Variable domain in full (rest from reference TRBV7-2 and TRBJ1-1): GAGVSQSPSNKVTEKGKDVELRCDPISGHTALYWYRQSLGQGLEFLIYFQGNSAPDKSGLPSDRFSAERTGGSVSTLTIQRTQQEDSAVYLCASSPSRRTGVWTEAFFGQGTRLTVV.

The chain carries TRBV7-7 and TRBJ2-2; the D gene is possibly TRBD2 (6 bases). The CDR3 extends over 13 amino acids. CDR1 and CDR2 (germline): SSHAT, FNYEAQ (reference sequence). V lost 3 bases to trimming and J lost 4 bases, with 6 bases between them. CDR3 nucleotide sequence: TGTGCCAGCAGCTTGGGGGGCACCGGGGAGCTGTTTTTT. Protein sequence: CASSLGGTGELFF.

The rearrangement links TRBV10-3 to TRBJ2-3, with D maybe TRBD1 (5 bases). The CDR3 loop spans 13 amino acids. The V gene's germline CDR1 is ENHRY and CDR2 SYGVKD. Trimming pared 10 bases from V and 1 base from J, leaving 12 bases between. The CDR3 DNA reads as TGTGCCACCAGGACACCCGGCACAGATACGCAGTATTTT. Translation gives CATRTPGTDTQYF.

This clone was counted between two and nine times. The junction differs from germline at one of its ends, possibly a read error. The chain is built from TRBV7-7 and TRBJ2-2, with TRBD1 identical over 11 bases. Per the germline V gene, CDR1 is SSHAT and CDR2 is FNYEAQ (reference sequence). The CDR3 sequence is 16 residues long. The CDR3 is CASSRSGTGGTGELFF. The CDR3 DNA is TGTGCTAGCAGCAGATCCGGGACAGGGGGAACCGGGGAGCTGTTTTTT.

J is TRBJ2-7 and V is TRBV25-1; TRBD2 aligns across 9 bases. Germline trimming cut 11 bases from V and 4 bases from J; bases unmatched to any gene: 9. The germline CDR1 and CDR2 sequences are MGHDK and SYGVNS. The CDR3 is made up of 13 amino acids. The CDR3 loop is CACGRGHPYEQYF. The CDR3 coding sequence is TGTGCCTGCGGGAGGGGGCATCCGTACGAGCAGTACTTC.

J is TRBJ1-2 and V is TRBV5-1; D gene ambiguous. CDR3 size: 13 residues. Germline loops: CDR1 SGHRS, CDR2 YFSETQ. V shed 4 bases and J shed 9 bases, with 16 bases lying between them. The CDR3 sequence is CASSPAGGSSYTF. CDR3 nucleotide sequence: TGCGCCAGCAGCCCCGCAGGTGGCAGTAGCTACACCTTC.

This clone was observed a handful of times. The chain uses TRBV7-2 and TRBJ1-2; TRBD1 aligns across 7 bases. The germline V gene has CDR1 SGHTA and CDR2 FQGNSA. Trimming at V came to 5 bases and at J to 7 bases, leaving 4 bases not matched to a gene. This CDR3 is built from 12 residues. CDR3 region: CASSPQGTGYTF. CDR3 DNA sequence: TGTGCCAGCAGCCCACAGGGGACTGGCTACACCTTC. The whole variable domain, filled in from reference TRBV7-2 and TRBJ1-2, reads GAGVSQSPSNKVTEKGKDVELRCDPISGHTALYWYRQSLGQGLEFLIYFQGNSAPDKSGLPSDRFSAERTGGSVSTLTIQRTQQEDSAVYLCASSPQGTGYTFGSGTRLTVV.

This clone has at least ten counts. The V gene is TRBV19, the J gene TRBJ2-5, with D tentatively TRBD1 (5 bases). Germline values: CDR1 LNHDA, CDR2 SQIVND (reference sequence). The V end was cut by 6 bases, the J end by 7 bases, with 15 bases between. This CDR3 spans 13 amino acids. The CDR3 coding sequence is TGTGCCAGTAGCCCACAGGAATTTGGGACCCAGTACTTC. It translates to CASSPQEFGTQYF.

The chain carries TRBV2 and TRBJ1-2; weak D call: TRBD1 (6 bases). The CDR3 consists of 16 residues. CDR1 is SNHLY and CDR2 is FYNNEI in the germline V gene. The V end lost 7 bases, the J end lost 7 bases, and 25 bases lay between the germline ends. The CDR3 is CASKGGSGTGRSGYTF. The DNA for the CDR3 is TGTGCCAGCAAGGGTGGATCTGGTACAGGGCGATCTGGCTACACCTTC.

Here the CDR3 reads CASSSFGQTNTEAFF. CDR3 DNA sequence: TGTGCCAGCAGCTCCTTCGGACAGACGAACACTGAAGCTTTCTTT. This chain uses TRBV5-5 with TRBJ1-1; TRBD1 might be the D (6 bases). This CDR3 spans 15 amino acids. V lost 3 bases and J 1 base, leaving 13 bases between the germline ends. Germline V gene sequence: CDR1 SGHKS, CDR2 YYEKEE (reference sequence).

The chain has TRBV6-5 and TRBJ2-1, with 8 positions matching TRBD2. J was trimmed by 7 bases and V by 4 bases; bases with no gene match: 6. The CDR3 is made up of 14 amino acids. The germline V gene encodes CDR1 MNHEY and CDR2 SVGAGI. The CDR3 DNA reads as TGTGCCAGCAGTTTAGCGGGACTAAGGAATGAGCAGTTCTTC. This gives the protein CASSLAGLRNEQFF.

About this clone: Because the CDR3's place on the DNA is in doubt, the DNA is left out and the CDR3 is given as listed by TCRdb. The chain couples TRBV30 to TRBJ1-2. Germline V gene lookup returns CDR1 GTSNPN and CDR2 SVGIG (reference sequence). 13 amino acids form the CDR3, both terminal residues included. CDR3 region: CAWSLGMGYGYTF.